This TCR beta chain was identified in a study of OX40 agonist ivuxolimab in advanced cancers. As for the study in general: Each patient was given ivuxolimab into a vein every 2 weeks, at 0.01 to 10 mg/kg. Prior checkpoint blockade (anti-PD-1, anti-PD-L1 or anti-CTLA-4) was permitted; approximately 44% had it.

Trimming removed 5 bases from V and 0 bases from J; junction bases left unmatched: 9. CDR3 size: 17 residues. Germline lookup yields CDR1 SEHNR and CDR2 FQNEAQ (reference sequence). Assay: immunoSEQ multiplex PCR; the TCRdb copy retains only in-frame clones and omits some. The repertoire holds tens of thousands of clones, with 88% as singletons. Sequenced here: CD4+ or CD8+ T cells sorted from blood, sampled in a trial of the OX40 agonist ivuxolimab. V usage is TRBV7-9 and J usage is TRBJ2-7; 11 positions match TRBD1. The receptor was isolated from an adult with an advanced solid tumor such as melanoma, head and neck, liver or kidney cancer. CDR3 in amino acids: CASSPWTGQGVSYEQYF. CDR3 nucleotide sequence: TGTGCCAGCAGCCCGTGGACGGGACAGGGGGTCTCCTACGAGCAGTACTTC.